This T cell receptor (beta chain) was recovered during a study of shared clonotypes between healthy human individuals. Study-wide points: Represented genetic and exposure-history diversity was restricted by having few donors.

Assay used: immunoSEQ multiplex PCR; TCRdb lists only in-frame clones, some missing. The sample lists approximately 1.5 million clones; 98% were seen once. Details on this clone: Its antigen is undetermined.

The TCR sequence derives from a man in his thirties or forties in good health. The sample taken for sequencing was naive CD4+ T cells sorted from blood. Subset denoted: CD45RA+ positively selected.

This CDR3 reads CASSESNREAFF. For the CDR3, the DNA is TGCGCCAGCAGTGAGTCGAACCGCGAAGCTTTCTTT. The chain carries TRBV10-1 and TRBJ1-1; D is unresolved. V dropped 0 bases and J dropped 8 bases, with 7 bases sitting between them. The germline V gene encodes CDR1 WNHNN and CDR2 SYGVQD (reference sequence). This CDR3 spans 12 amino acids.